These 30 T cell receptor beta chains originate from one sample sequenced in a study of OX40 agonist ivuxolimab in advanced cancers. Only in-frame clones appear in the TCRdb table, and some are missing; sequencing was by immunoSEQ multiplex PCR. The sample shows roughly 150,000 clones, roughly 94% of them seen only once. The source material was CD4+ or CD8+ T cells sorted from blood, sampled in a trial of the OX40 agonist ivuxolimab. The source of these receptors is an adult with an advanced solid tumor such as melanoma, head and neck, liver or kidney cancer.

Remarks on this clone: The same CDR3 is also encoded by other DNA sequences in this sample. V usage is TRBV5-1 and J usage is TRBJ2-7; 15 bases agree with TRBD2. V was clipped by 4 bases and J by 4 bases; unmatched bases: 3. From germline, CDR1 is SGHRS and CDR2 YFSETQ. This CDR3 comprises 15 residues. The CDR3 DNA reads TGCGCCAGCAGCCTCGGACTAGCGGGAGGGTACGAGCAGTACTTC. This translates into CASSLGLAGGYEQYF. Full variable domain (missing parts from reference TRBV5-1 and TRBJ2-7): KAGVTQTPRYLIKTRGQQVTLSCSPISGHRSVSWYQQTPGQGLQFLFEYFSETQRNKGNFPGRFSGRQFSNSRSEMNVSTLELGDSALYLCASSLGLAGGYEQYFGPGTRLTVT.

The V gene is TRBV5-6, the J gene TRBJ2-2, with TRBD1 identical over 9 bases. CDR3 length: 16 amino acids. Trimming removed 4 bases from V and 0 bases from J; junction bases left unmatched: 4. Germline-derived CDR1 and CDR2 are SGHDT and YYEEEE. The CDR3 nucleotides are TGTGCCAGCAGCCGCCGACAGGGGGCGAACACCGGGGAGCTGTTTTTT. As protein: CASSRRQGANTGELFF.

The rearrangement links TRBV7-9 to TRBJ1-2, with 9 nucleotides matching TRBD1. V gave up 4 bases and J gave up 9 bases; unmatched junction bases: 12. Germline loops: CDR1 SEHNR, CDR2 FQNEAQ (reference sequence). This CDR3 is 15 amino acids long. The CDR3, as DNA: TGTGCCAGCAGCTCTGGCGGGACAGGGCTTTTTCGCTACACCTTC. It specifies CASSSGGTGLFRYTF.

The rearrangement uses TRBV13 and TRBJ2-1; D not resolved. Germline V gene lookup returns CDR1 PRHDT and CDR2 FYEKMQ (reference sequence). V lost 4 bases to trimming and J lost 12 bases, with 13 bases between them. The CDR3 has 12 amino acids. The CDR3 is CASSSRILGQFF. The DNA of the CDR3 is TGTGCCAGCAGCTCCCGGATCTTGGGGCAGTTCTTC.

This clone was counted between two and nine times. The chain uses TRBV7-8 and TRBJ1-6; 7 bases agree with TRBD1. V was clipped by 5 bases and J by 5 bases; unmatched bases: 9. Germline-derived CDR1 and CDR2 are SGHVS and FQNEAQ. The CDR3 is 16 residues long. CDR3 DNA sequence: TGTGCCAGCAGCCCCAGGACAGGATACGATAATTCACCCCTCCACTTT. Amino acids: CASSPRTGYDNSPLHF.

The J gene is TRBJ1-2, the V gene TRBV28; D is ambiguous. This CDR3 has 15 residues. Germline V lookup: CDR1 MDHEN, CDR2 SYDVKM. V was trimmed by 2 bases and J by 2 bases, leaving 12 bases between them. The CDR3, as DNA: TGTGCCAGCAGTTTACCCGGATCCGGGAACTATGGCTACACCTTC. Protein sequence: CASSLPGSGNYGYTF.

This clone was recorded only once. The gene calls are TRBV6-5 and TRBJ2-7, with D possibly matching TRBD1 (5 bases). V gave up 6 bases and J gave up 4 bases, with 16 bases separating them. Germline CDR1 is MNHEY and CDR2 is SVGAGI. The CDR3 contains 14 residues. In DNA, the CDR3 is TGTGCCAGCAGCCCACACTGGGGCGGTTACGAGCAGTACTTC. As protein: CASSPHWGGYEQYF.

The rearrangement uses TRBV28 and TRBJ2-2; 8 bases are shared with TRBD1. The CDR3 is 14 amino acids. Germline CDR1 and CDR2: MDHEN and SYDVKM. Unmatched junction bases numbered 5, after V lost 7 bases and J lost 4 bases. CDR3 nucleotide sequence: TGTGCCAGCACGAGGACAGGGAGCACCGGGGAGCTGTTTTTT. Translation gives CASTRTGSTGELFF.

V and J are TRBV6-5 and TRBJ1-2; 8 nucleotides align to TRBD1. Germline CDR1 is MNHEY and CDR2 is SVGAGI. Trimming cost V 6 bases and J 7 bases; bases outside gene matches: 7. CDR3 length: 13 amino acids. CDR3 in amino acids: CASSHDRGGGYTF. For the CDR3, the DNA is TGTGCCAGCAGCCATGACAGGGGCGGTGGCTACACCTTC.

On this clone itself: A junction boundary mismatches the germline segment, possibly from a read error. The V and J genes are TRBV11-2 and TRBJ2-1; D is unclear. The CDR3 spans 17 residues. Germline V CDR1 and CDR2: SGHAT, FQNNGV. The CDR3 loop is CASRKGQPSGSFNEQFF. CDR3 in DNA: TGTGCCAGCAGGAAGGGCCAGCCGAGTGGATCCTTCAATGAGCAGTTCTTC.

The chain carries TRBV29-1 and TRBJ2-7; 7 bases are a match to TRBD2. Germline V gene sequence: CDR1 SQVTM, CDR2 ANQGSEA. The CDR3 has 15 residues. V dropped 2 bases and J dropped 2; count of bases not matched to a gene: 9. The CDR3 is CSVELRLARPYEQYF. The DNA for the CDR3 is TGCAGCGTTGAACTACGACTAGCCCGCCCCTACGAGCAGTACTTC.

This rearrangement joins TRBV18 to TRBJ1-4; no firm D call. The V end was cut by 0 bases, the J end by 0 bases, with 14 bases between. Germline V lookup: CDR1 KGHSH, CDR2 LQKENI. There are 18 residues in the CDR3. CDR3 DNA sequence: TGTGCCAGCTCACCACCTGGTAGTGGAACCGCAACTAATGAAAAACTGTTTTTT. This translates into CASSPPGSGTATNEKLFF.

This chain links TRBV5-4 with TRBJ1-6; no clear D gene. The germline CDR1 and CDR2 sequences are SGHNT and YYREEE (reference sequence). The V and J ends lost 4 bases and 0 bases respectively, with 14 bases between them. The CDR3 length is 17 residues. The CDR3 loop is CASSNMLSRSYNSPLHF. In nucleotides, the CDR3 is TGTGCCAGCAGCAACATGTTGAGTCGCTCCTATAATTCACCCCTCCACTTT.

This clone is a singleton in its sample. The rearrangement links TRBV7-9 to TRBJ2-7; 7 bases line up with TRBD2. J lost 5 bases, V lost 2 bases, and 6 bases had no gene match. The CDR3 loop spans 14 amino acids. Germline CDR1 reads SEHNR; CDR2 reads FQNEAQ (reference sequence). The CDR3 sequence: CASSLYGLVDEQYF. As DNA, the CDR3 is TGTGCCAGCAGCTTATATGGACTAGTAGACGAGCAGTACTTC.

The V and J genes are TRBV6-6 and TRBJ2-5; perhaps TRBD1 as D (7 bases). The CDR3 is made up of 13 amino acids. Trimming shortened V by 5 bases and J by 5 bases, and 12 bases separated the two germline ends. CDR1 is MNHNY and CDR2 is SVGAGI in the germline V gene (reference sequence). This CDR3 is CASSPQGRETQYF. DNA for the CDR3: TGTGCCAGCAGTCCACAGGGGAGGGAGACCCAGTACTTC.

The chain is built from TRBV5-1 and TRBJ1-4; D unresolved. There are 14 residues in the CDR3. Germline CDR1 is SGHRS and CDR2 is YFSETQ. V was clipped by 3 bases and J by 7 bases, with 13 bases between them. This CDR3 reads CASSSRTGSEKLFF. The CDR3 nucleotides are TGCGCCAGCAGCTCCCGAACGGGGAGTGAAAAACTGTTTTTT.

The V and J genes are TRBV30 and TRBJ2-1; 10 bases match TRBD2. The germline V gene has CDR1 GTSNPN and CDR2 SVGIG (reference sequence). V dropped 6 bases and J dropped 6; count of bases not matched to a gene: 5. This CDR3 has 13 residues. This CDR3 is CACIRTSGNEQFF. In nucleotides, the CDR3 is TGTGCCTGCATTCGGACTAGCGGCAATGAGCAGTTCTTC.

In this sample, this clone turned up once. The chain is built from TRBV7-2 and TRBJ2-7, with D uncertain. This CDR3 comprises 14 residues. Germline CDR1 SGHTA, CDR2 FQGNSA. The V gene lost 5 bases and the J gene lost 6 bases, with 17 bases spanning the gap. CDR3 sequence reads: CASSPPRFQGEQYF. DNA of the CDR3: TGTGCCAGCAGCCCCCCTAGGTTTCAAGGCGAGCAGTACTTC.

The gene calls are TRBV7-2 and TRBJ1-1; 8 bases are shared with TRBD1. Germline trimming cut 7 bases from V and 4 bases from J; bases unmatched to any gene: 5. Germline lookup yields CDR1 SGHTA and CDR2 FQGNSA. The CDR3 extends over 13 amino acids. The CDR3 here is CASTNTGGTEAFF. The CDR3 nucleotides read TGTGCCAGCACTAATACAGGGGGCACTGAAGCTTTCTTT.

This chain links TRBV5-4 with TRBJ2-7; 9 bases match TRBD1. This CDR3 is 14 amino acids long. After removal of 2 bases from V and 6 bases from J, the junction contained 6 bases not matched to a gene. CDR1 is SGHNT, CDR2 YYREEE, per germline (reference sequence). CDR3 nucleotide sequence: TGTGCCAGCAGCTTCCGGGACAGGGTTGGCGAGCAGTACTTC. It encodes CASSFRDRVGEQYF.

Of note for this clone: Other DNA sequences in the same sample also yield this CDR3. The chain is built from TRBV7-2 and TRBJ2-2; possibly TRBD1 for D (6 bases). Germline lookup yields CDR1 SGHTA and CDR2 FQGNSA. The CDR3 runs 14 residues. V was shortened by 7 bases and J by 1 base, with 10 bases between the two germline ends. DNA of the CDR3: TGTGCCAGCACCCCGACAGGGAACACCGGGGAGCTGTTTTTT. It encodes CASTPTGNTGELFF.

The chain carries TRBV27 and TRBJ1-2; 8 bases line up with TRBD1. V lost 6 bases, J lost 4 bases, and 10 bases stayed unmatched. CDR1 and CDR2 from the germline V gene are MNHEY and SMNVEV (reference sequence). The CDR3 contains 15 residues. Here the CDR3 reads CASRTTGDLGYGYTF. Written as DNA, the CDR3 is TGTGCCAGCAGAACGACAGGGGATCTGGGCTATGGCTACACCTTC.

The chain links TRBV7-3 to TRBJ1-2, with D tentatively TRBD1 (5 bases). This CDR3 spans 16 amino acids. Germline assignment: CDR1 SGHTA and CDR2 FQGTGA. V was cut by 4 bases and J by 2 bases, with 17 bases left in between. CDR3 sequence reads: CASSYRPGRTNYGYTF. As DNA, the CDR3 is TGTGCCAGCAGCTACCGTCCAGGGCGGACCAACTATGGCTACACCTTC. The whole variable domain, filled in from reference TRBV7-3 and TRBJ1-2, reads GAGVSQTPSNKVTEKGKYVELRCDPISGHTALYWYRQSLGQGPEFLIYFQGTGAADDSGLPNDRFFAVRPEGSVSTLKIQRTERGDSAVYLCASSYRPGRTNYGYTFGSGTRLTVV.

The chain employs TRBV6-5 and TRBJ2-7, with TRBD2 identical over 7 bases. The V gene end was trimmed by 7 bases and the J gene end by 0 bases; junction bases not matched to a gene: 6. There are 14 residues in the CDR3. Germline CDR1 is MNHEY and CDR2 is SVGAGI. The chain's CDR3 is CASMASGSSYEQYF. CDR3 nucleotide sequence: TGTGCCAGCATGGCTAGCGGCAGCTCCTACGAGCAGTACTTC.

This chain links TRBV6-6 with TRBJ2-1, with 7 bases that match TRBD2. V was pared by 2 bases and J by 0 bases, with 1 base of the junction left unmatched. CDR1 is MNHNY, CDR2 SVGAGI, per germline (reference sequence). The CDR3 has 15 amino acids. CDR3 amino acids: CASSYGGGSYNEQFF. Written as DNA, the CDR3 is TGTGCCAGCAGTTACGGGGGGGGCTCCTACAATGAGCAGTTCTTC.

The chain employs TRBV10-1 and TRBJ2-2; possibly TRBD2 for D (5 bases). Germline CDR1 reads WNHNN; CDR2 reads SYGVQD (reference sequence). The length of the CDR3 is 13 residues. Trimming cost V 3 bases and J 6 bases, with 8 bases left between them. The chain's CDR3 is CASSESGSGELFF. CDR3 DNA sequence: TGCGCCAGCAGTGAATCGGGGTCCGGGGAGCTGTTTTTT.

This chain uses TRBV6-5 with TRBJ1-4, with D uncertain. The V gene lost 6 bases and the J gene lost 8 bases, with 19 bases spanning the gap. The germline CDR1 and CDR2 sequences are MNHEY and SVGAGI. The CDR3 totals 15 residues. The CDR3 DNA reads TGTGCCAGCAGGGATTTGGACTCCCTGGGGGAAAAACTGTTTTTT. This translates into CASRDLDSLGEKLFF.

The chain combines TRBV18 with TRBJ1-4; maybe TRBD1 (5 bases). The CDR3 is 17 residues long. CDR1 KGHSH and CDR2 LQKENI come from the germline V gene. V lost 1 base, J lost 8 bases, and 20 bases lay in between. CDR3 sequence reads: CASSPRRPGPFQEKLFF. CDR3 coding DNA: TGTGCCAGCTCACCACGAAGGCCAGGGCCTTTCCAAGAAAAACTGTTTTTT.

This clone was found once. The rearrangement uses TRBV27 and TRBJ1-2, with 10 bases fitting TRBD1. The germline V gene has CDR1 MNHEY and CDR2 SMNVEV (reference sequence). The CDR3 is 17 amino acids. The V segment lost 3 bases and the J segment 4 bases; nucleotides outside the gene matches: 11. CDR3 residues: CASSFGGGGQGFYGYTF. The CDR3 DNA reads as TGTGCCAGCAGTTTCGGAGGTGGGGGACAGGGGTTCTATGGCTACACCTTC.

The chain links TRBV28 to TRBJ2-1, with 7 bases fitting TRBD1. J was trimmed by 3 bases and V by 5 bases; bases with no gene match: 10. Germline V gene data show CDR1 as MDHEN and CDR2 as SYDVKM. The CDR3 runs 16 residues. CDR3 DNA: TGTGCCAGCAGTCAACAGACAGGGCCCTACTACAATGAGCAGTTCTTC. It specifies CASSQQTGPYYNEQFF.